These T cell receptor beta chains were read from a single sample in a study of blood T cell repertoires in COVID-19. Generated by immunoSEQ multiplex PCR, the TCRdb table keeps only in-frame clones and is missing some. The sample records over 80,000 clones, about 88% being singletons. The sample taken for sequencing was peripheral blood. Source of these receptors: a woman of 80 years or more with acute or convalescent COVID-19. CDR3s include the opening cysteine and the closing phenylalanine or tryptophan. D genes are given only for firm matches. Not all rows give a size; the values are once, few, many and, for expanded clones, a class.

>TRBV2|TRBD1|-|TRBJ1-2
TGTGCCAGCAGTCCTTGGACAGGGGGCCATGGCTACACCTTC
CASSPWTGGHGYTF
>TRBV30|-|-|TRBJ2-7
TGTGCCTGGAGTGTACTTGGGGCTGGGGAGCAGTACTTC
CAWSVLGAGEQYF
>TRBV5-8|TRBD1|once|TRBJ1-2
TGTGCCAGCAGCTTCTCCGGGACAGGGGTGGATGGCTACACCTTC
CASSFSGTGVDGYTF
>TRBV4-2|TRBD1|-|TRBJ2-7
TGTGCCAGCAGCCAAGATCCCCTGACAGGGGTCGTCTACGAGCAGTACTTC
CASSQDPLTGVVYEQYF
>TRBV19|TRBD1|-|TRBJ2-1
TGTGCCAGTAGTGTGGAGGACAGGGGTTGGAATGAGCAGTTCTTC
CASSVEDRGWNEQFF
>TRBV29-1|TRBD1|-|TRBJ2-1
TGCAGCGTTGTTGGGGACAGCTCCTACAATGAGCAGTTCTTC
CSVVGDSSYNEQFF
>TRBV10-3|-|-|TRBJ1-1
TGTGCCATCAGCGTGAAGACAACGAACACTGAAGCTTTCTTT
CAISVKTTNTEAFF
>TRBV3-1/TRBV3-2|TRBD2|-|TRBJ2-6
TGTGCCAGCAGCCAAGATGTAGGCGGGAGCTCTGGGGCCAACGTCCTGACTTTC
CASSQDVGGSSGANVLTF
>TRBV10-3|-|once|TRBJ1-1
TGTGCCATCAGAATGGACAGGAACACTGAAGCTTTCTTT
CAIRMDRNTEAFF
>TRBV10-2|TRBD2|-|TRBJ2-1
TGCGCCAGCAGTGGAATCCGGGGGGGGGCTGAGCAGTTCTTC
CASSGIRGGAEQFF
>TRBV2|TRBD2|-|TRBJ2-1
TGTGCCAGCAGTGCGAGACTAGCGGGGGGGCGCGATGAGCAGTTCTTC
CASSARLAGGRDEQFF
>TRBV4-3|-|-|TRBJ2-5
TGCGCCAGCAGCCAAGGAAGAGGGGGCCAAGAGACCCAGTACTTC
CASSQGRGGQETQYF
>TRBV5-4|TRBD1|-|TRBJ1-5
TGTGCCAGCAGCTTGGGACAGGGTCAGCCCCAGCATTTT
CASSLGQGQPQHF
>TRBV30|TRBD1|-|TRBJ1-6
TGTGCCTGGAAGACAGGGGGAGGTTCACCCCTCCACTTT
CAWKTGGGSPLHF
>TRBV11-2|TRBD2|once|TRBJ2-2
TGTGCCAGCAGCTTAGTTGGACTAGCCGGCGGGGAGCTGTTTTTT
CASSLVGLAGGELFF
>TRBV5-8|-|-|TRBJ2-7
TGTGCCAGCAGCCAGGGCCACGGACCCAAGGGCTCCTACGAGCAGTACTTC
CASSQGHGPKGSYEQYF
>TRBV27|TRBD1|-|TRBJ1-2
TGTGCCAGCAAAGGGAGCCCAGGGACAGGGGGTGGCTACACCTTC
CASKGSPGTGGGYTF
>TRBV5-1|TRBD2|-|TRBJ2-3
TGCGCCAGCAGCCTGGGACTAGCGGGGAGCACAGATACGCAGTATTTT
CASSLGLAGSTDTQYF
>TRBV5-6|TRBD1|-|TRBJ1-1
TGTGCCAGCAGCTCCTATAGAAGACAGGGAGACACTGAAGCTTTCTTT
CASSSYRRQGDTEAFF
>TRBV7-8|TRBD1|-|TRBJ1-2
TGTGCCAGCAGCTTAGACAGGGGTGGTGGCTACACCTTC
CASSLDRGGGYTF
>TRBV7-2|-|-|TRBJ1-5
TGTGCCAGCAGCCGAACTCAGGGGCAGCCCCAGCATTTT
CASSRTQGQPQHF
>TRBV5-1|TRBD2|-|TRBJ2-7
TGCGCCAGCAGCTTACCGGGACTAAGCTCCTACGAGCAGTACTTC
CASSLPGLSSYEQYF
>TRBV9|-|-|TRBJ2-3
TGTGCCAGCAGCGTAGTTGGCAGTTTGACAGATACGCAGTATTTT
CASSVVGSLTDTQYF
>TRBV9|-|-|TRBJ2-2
TGTGCCAGCAGCGGCGGCGGAGCCACCGGGGAGCTGTTTTTT
CASSGGGATGELFF
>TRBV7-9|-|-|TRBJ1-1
TGTGCCAGCAGCCTGAGGGTGCCTGAAGCTTTCTTT
CASSLRVPEAFF
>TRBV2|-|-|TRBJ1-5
TGTGCCAGCAGTTTAGAAGGGGGATATGGCAATCAGCCCCAGCATTTT
CASSLEGGYGNQPQHF